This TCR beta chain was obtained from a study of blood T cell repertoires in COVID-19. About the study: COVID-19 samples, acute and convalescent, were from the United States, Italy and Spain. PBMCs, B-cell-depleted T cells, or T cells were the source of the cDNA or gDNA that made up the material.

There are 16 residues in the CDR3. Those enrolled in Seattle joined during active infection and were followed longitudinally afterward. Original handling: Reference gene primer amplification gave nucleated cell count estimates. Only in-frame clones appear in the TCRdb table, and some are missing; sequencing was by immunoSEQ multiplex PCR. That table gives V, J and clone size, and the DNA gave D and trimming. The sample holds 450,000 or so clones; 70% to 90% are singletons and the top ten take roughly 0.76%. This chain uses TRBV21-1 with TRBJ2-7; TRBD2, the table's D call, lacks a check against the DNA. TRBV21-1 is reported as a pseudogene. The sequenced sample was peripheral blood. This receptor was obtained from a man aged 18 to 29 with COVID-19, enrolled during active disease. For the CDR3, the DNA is TGTGCCAGCAGCAAAAGAATCGCCCCGGGAGTTTACGAGCAGTACTTC. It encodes CASSKRIAPGVYEQYF.